Each of the 32 T cell receptor beta chains below was sequenced from the same sample in a study of T cell responses to AZD1222 COVID-19 vaccine. Libraries were prepared by immunoSEQ multiplex PCR; TCRdb keeps only in-frame clonotypes and omits some of them. The sample includes around 80,000 clones, approximately 91% seen only once; the top ten take roughly 11%. Material: peripheral blood, obtained on day 0 of AZD1222 vaccination. Receptor source: an adult in good health.

This clone was detected only once. The chain recombines TRBV2 with TRBJ2-5; D is perhaps TRBD1 or TRBD2 (7 bases each). The V end was cut by 7 bases, the J end by 2 bases, with 17 bases between. CDR3 length: 15 residues. Looked up from germline, CDR1 is SNHLY and CDR2 is FYNNEI. The CDR3 sequence is CASKGGGSVQETQYF. Written as DNA, the CDR3 is TGTGCCAGCAAAGGGGGCGGGAGTGTACAAGAGACCCAGTACTTC. Combining the CDR3 with reference TRBV2 and TRBJ2-5 gives the whole variable domain EPEVTQTPSHQVTQMGQEVILRCVPISNHLYFYWYRQILGQKVEFLVSFYNNEISEKSEIFDDQFSVERPDGSNFTLKIRSTKLEDSAMYFCASKGGGSVQETQYFGPGTRLLVL.

The chain employs TRBV11-3 and TRBJ2-2, with unresolved D. The CDR3 is made up of 12 amino acids. The germline V gene encodes CDR1 SGHNT and CDR2 YENEEA. The ends were cut back, 2 bases at V and 6 bases at J, with 4 bases in the middle. CDR3 region: CASSLRSGELFF. Written as DNA, the CDR3 is TGTGCCAGCAGCTTAAGGTCCGGGGAGCTGTTTTTT.

The rearrangement joins TRBV5-5 to TRBJ1-4; D is ambiguous. Trimming removed 5 bases from V and 0 bases from J, with 8 bases in between. Germline assignment: CDR1 SGHKS and CDR2 YYEKEE (reference sequence). This CDR3 is built from 14 residues. CDR3 sequence: CASSRQATNEKLFF. CDR3 nucleotides: TGTGCCAGCAGTAGACAAGCAACTAATGAAAAACTGTTTTTT.

The genes are TRBV7-9 and TRBJ1-2, with 11 nucleotides matching TRBD1. CDR1 is SEHNR and CDR2 is FQNEAQ in the germline V gene (reference sequence). The CDR3 loop spans 15 amino acids. With 5 bases clipped from V and 8 bases from J, the junction kept 10 bases outside the gene matches. The CDR3 spells CASSRGGQGAQGYTF. The CDR3 DNA is TGTGCCAGCAGCCGAGGTGGACAGGGGGCGCAGGGCTACACCTTC.

The chain recombines TRBV7-3 with TRBJ2-1, with D possibly TRBD2 on 6 matching bases. Germline values: CDR1 SGHTA, CDR2 FQGTGA. V was shortened by 4 bases and J by 0 bases, with 16 bases between the two germline ends. The CDR3 has 17 residues. The CDR3 nucleotides are TGTGCCAGCAGCTCCCTCCGCCGCGGGAACTCCTACAATGAGCAGTTCTTC. It encodes CASSSLRRGNSYNEQFF.

The CDR3 here is CATWGGDGYTF. The CDR3 DNA reads as TGTGCCACCTGGGGGGGGGACGGCTACACCTTC. This sequence joins TRBV24-1 and TRBJ1-2; tentatively, D is TRBD1 (5 bases). Germline-derived CDR1 and CDR2 are KGHDR and SFDVKD. V lost 9 bases and J lost 8, with 12 bases in between. The CDR3 is 11 amino acids.

The rearrangement links TRBV6-6 to TRBJ2-3; perhaps TRBD2 as D (6 bases). Germline CDR1 MNHNY, CDR2 SVGAGI (reference sequence). Between the trimmed V and J ends, which lost 5 bases and 6 bases, there was a span of 24 bases. The CDR3 sequence is 17 residues long. The CDR3 DNA is TGTGCCAGCAGTCAATGGACAACAGCGGGTATTTCGGATACGCAGTATTTT. Protein sequence: CASSQWTTAGISDTQYF.

This clone has just a few counts. The chain uses TRBV2 and TRBJ1-1; 8 positions match TRBD1. This CDR3 is built from 14 residues. Trimming removed 5 bases from V and 4 bases from J; junction bases left unmatched: 6. Germline V gene lookup returns CDR1 SNHLY and CDR2 FYNNEI. The CDR3 nucleotides are TGTGCCAGCAGTCTCCGACAGGGGAGCACTGAAGCTTTCTTT. Protein sequence: CASSLRQGSTEAFF.

V gene TRBV6-5 combines with J gene TRBJ2-7; tentatively, D is TRBD1 (6 bases). Germline-derived CDR1 and CDR2 are MNHEY and SVGAGI. CDR3 size: 10 residues. The CDR3 protein is CAVIGGEQYF. The CDR3 DNA reads as TGTGCAGTCATAGGGGGCGAGCAGTACTTC.

The chain carries TRBV30 and TRBJ1-5, with 7 bases identical to TRBD1. V lost 5 bases, J lost 6 bases, and 7 bases stayed unmatched. The CDR3 totals 13 residues. Germline CDR1 reads GTSNPN; CDR2 reads SVGIG (reference sequence). The CDR3 coding sequence is TGTGCCTGGGGAGACAGGGTTGGTCAGCCCCAGCATTTT. It translates to CAWGDRVGQPQHF.

The chain has TRBV5-1 and TRBJ1-4; D ambiguous. Trimming removed 0 bases at V and 5 bases at J, with 17 bases between. Germline V lookup: CDR1 SGHRS, CDR2 YFSETQ. This CDR3 has 17 residues. For the CDR3, the DNA is TGCGCCAGCAGCTTGGCCGAAACCAATATTGGAAATGAAAAACTGTTTTTT. Residues: CASSLAETNIGNEKLFF. The complete variable domain, with remaining parts taken from reference TRBV5-1 and TRBJ1-4, reads KAGVTQTPRYLIKTRGQQVTLSCSPISGHRSVSWYQQTPGQGLQFLFEYFSETQRNKGNFPGRFSGRQFSNSRSEMNVSTLELGDSALYLCASSLAETNIGNEKLFFGSGTQLSVL.

The genes are TRBV27 and TRBJ2-1, with 8 bases identical to TRBD1. With 5 bases clipped from V and 5 bases from J, the junction kept 8 bases outside the gene matches. The CDR3 contains 15 residues. Germline V gene lookup returns CDR1 MNHEY and CDR2 SMNVEV (reference sequence). CDR3 nucleotide sequence: TGTGCCAGCAGTCCATGGACAGGGTCGAACAATGAGCAGTTCTTC. Protein sequence: CASSPWTGSNNEQFF.

CDR3 residues: CASSLRAQGRSTGELFF. The DNA of the CDR3 is TGTGCCAGCAGCTTACGTGCACAGGGTCGGAGCACCGGGGAGCTGTTTTTT. V gene TRBV11-3 combines with J gene TRBJ2-2; D possibly corresponds to TRBD1 (6 bases). V lost 2 bases to trimming and J lost 4 bases, with 17 bases between them. Looked up from germline, CDR1 is SGHNT and CDR2 is YENEEA. The CDR3 has 17 amino acids.

This sequence joins TRBV5-1 and TRBJ2-5, with D tentatively TRBD2 (5 bases). Germline values: CDR1 SGHRS, CDR2 YFSETQ. The CDR3 sequence is 14 residues long. Trimming stripped 7 bases from V and 2 bases from J, with 15 bases between. The CDR3 spells CASSPDGKQETQYF. CDR3 DNA sequence: TGCGCCAGCTCCCCGGACGGGAAGCAAGAGACCCAGTACTTC.

This chain joins TRBV6-5 and TRBJ2-2, with D perhaps TRBD2 (5 bases). The CDR3 spans 15 residues. Per the germline V gene, CDR1 is MNHEY and CDR2 is SVGAGI. The V end lost 4 bases, the J end lost 4 bases, and 13 bases lay between the germline ends. The CDR3 sequence is CASSSPRESTGELFF. For the CDR3, the DNA is TGTGCCAGCAGTTCCCCCCGGGAATCCACCGGGGAGCTGTTTTTT.

The J gene is TRBJ2-3, the V gene TRBV19, with D tentatively TRBD1 or TRBD2 (5 bases each). CDR1 is LNHDA and CDR2 is SQIVND in the germline V gene (reference sequence). Deletions cut 9 bases from V and 13 bases from J, with 14 bases between. The CDR3 runs to 10 residues. The CDR3 DNA is TGTGCCAGGGGACCCCCTCGAAAGTATTTT. Amino acid sequence: CARGPPRKYF.

V and J are TRBV10-2 and TRBJ1-1, with D possibly matching TRBD1 (5 bases). Looked up from germline, CDR1 is WSHSY and CDR2 is SAAADI. The CDR3 has 17 residues. With 3 bases removed from V and 5 bases from J, the gap between germline ends came to 22 bases. CDR3 nucleotides: TGCGCCAGCAGTGATGGGGCGGACGGAGAAAGAGGGACTGAAGCTTTCTTT. Protein product: CASSDGADGERGTEAFF.

This chain joins TRBV19 and TRBJ1-5; tentatively, D is TRBD1 (6 bases). The length of the CDR3 is 15 residues. From germline, CDR1 is LNHDA and CDR2 SQIVND (reference sequence). V was pared by 4 bases and J by 9 bases, with 19 bases between. This CDR3 reads CASSRDKGGFRPQHF. The DNA of the CDR3 is TGTGCCAGTAGTAGGGACAAGGGGGGGTTTCGGCCCCAGCATTTT.

This clone rates as large (0.1 to 1%). The chain carries TRBV15 and TRBJ1-3; D is undetermined. The CDR3 consists of 16 residues. Between the trimmed V and J ends, which lost 3 bases and 0 bases, there was a span of 12 bases. CDR1 and CDR2 (germline): LNHNV, YYDKDF (reference sequence). The CDR3 DNA sequence: TGTGCCACCAGCAGTGAAAACAGCCTCTCTGGAAACACCATATATTTT. It codes for CATSSENSLSGNTIYF. Full variable domain (missing parts from reference TRBV15 and TRBJ1-3): DAMVIQNPRYQVTQFGKPVTLSCSQTLNHNVMYWYQQKSSQAPKLLFHYYDKDFNNEADTPDNFQSRRPNTSFCFLDIRSPGLGDTAMYLCATSSENSLSGNTIYFGEGSWLTVV.

The gene calls are TRBV12-5 and TRBJ1-4; D is undetermined. Trimming pared 5 bases from V and 12 bases from J, leaving 13 bases between. The CDR3 loop spans 12 amino acids. CDR1 is LGHNT, CDR2 FRNRAP, per germline. CDR3 protein: CASGPAAGELFF. CDR3 nucleotide sequence: TGTGCTAGTGGTCCCGCCGCGGGAGAACTGTTTTTT.

This rearrangement joins TRBV21-1 to TRBJ2-7; the D call in the table, TRBD2, was not verified against the DNA. TRBV21-1 is annotated as a pseudogene. The CDR3 contains 16 residues. The CDR3 sequence: CASSKAWRGPTYEQYV. CDR3 coding DNA: TGTGCCAGCAGCAAAGCCTGGCGGGGGCCCACCTACGAGCAGTACGTC.

The chain uses TRBV6-5 and TRBJ2-2, with 7 bases lining up with TRBD1. V shed 5 bases, J shed 5 bases, and the junction held 5 bases outside the gene matches. The CDR3 runs 14 residues. Looked up from germline, CDR1 is MNHEY and CDR2 is SVGAGI. CDR3 DNA sequence: TGTGCCAGCAGTCCTCAGACAGGGACCGGGGAGCTGTTTTTT. Its translation: CASSPQTGTGELFF.

This chain connects TRBV12-3 or TRBV12-4 to TRBJ2-5; D uncertain. The CDR3 has 13 residues. V was clipped by 6 bases and J by 1 base, with 9 bases between them. The CDR3 sequence: CASRGLSQETQYF. DNA for the CDR3: TGTGCCAGCAGGGGCCTCTCCCAAGAGACCCAGTACTTC.

The J gene is TRBJ2-4, the V gene TRBV24-1, with D hard to call. The CDR3 has 15 amino acids. Germline-derived CDR1 and CDR2 are KGHDR and SFDVKD. V was pared by 2 bases and J by 0 bases, with 7 bases between. The CDR3 is CATSDSDVAKNIQYF. The CDR3, as DNA: TGTGCCACCAGTGATTCAGATGTAGCCAAAAACATTCAGTACTTC.

This clone has a single count. This CDR3 is CASSDTGTSLKTQYF. In DNA form, the CDR3 reads TGCGCCAGCAGCGATACCGGGACTAGCCTCAAGACCCAGTACTTC. The genes are TRBV5-1 and TRBJ2-5; TRBD2 matches at 9 bases. CDR3 length: 15 residues. Germline CDR1 is SGHRS and CDR2 is YFSETQ. Trimming removed 4 bases from V and 6 bases from J; junction bases left unmatched: 10.

This sequence joins TRBV5-6 and TRBJ1-2; D is perhaps TRBD1 (5 bases). Germline CDR1 and CDR2: SGHDT and YYEEEE. This CDR3 has 15 amino acids. Trimming left V 4 bases short and J 0 bases short, with 13 bases between. CDR3 residues: CASSPWDVPNYGYTF. As DNA, the CDR3 is TGTGCCAGCAGCCCTTGGGACGTACCTAACTATGGCTACACCTTC.

This sequence joins TRBV6-1 and TRBJ1-6; D not certain. V lost 1 base and J 6 bases, leaving 4 bases between the germline ends. Per the germline V gene, CDR1 is MNHNS and CDR2 is SASEGT. This CDR3 is 13 amino acids long. CDR3 amino acids: CASSEVPNSPLHF. CDR3 nucleotides: TGTGCCAGCAGTGAAGTCCCTAATTCACCCCTCCACTTT.

V and J are TRBV30 and TRBJ1-3, with D possibly matching TRBD1 (5 bases). V dropped 2 bases and J dropped 2 bases, with 13 bases sitting between them. The CDR3 consists of 15 residues. The V gene's germline CDR1 is GTSNPN and CDR2 SVGIG (reference sequence). In DNA, the CDR3 is TGTGCCTGGAGTAAACCGGGACTAGCTGGAAACACCATATATTTT. Protein sequence: CAWSKPGLAGNTIYF.

The rearrangement uses TRBV7-9 and TRBJ2-5; D might be TRBD1 (5 bases). CDR1 and CDR2 (germline): SEHNR, FQNEAQ (reference sequence). CDR3 size: 13 residues. Trimming pared 0 bases from V and 5 bases from J, leaving 7 bases between. CDR3 amino acids: CASSLARVETQYF. In DNA, the CDR3 is TGTGCCAGCAGCTTAGCCAGGGTCGAGACCCAGTACTTC.

This clone came up once. The chain couples TRBV5-6 to TRBJ1-4; 7 positions match TRBD1. CDR3 length: 14 residues. After removal of 6 bases from V and 11 bases from J, the junction contained 13 bases not matched to a gene. Germline lookup yields CDR1 SGHDT and CDR2 YYEEEE. CDR3 sequence: CASTQQGQWGKLFF. In nucleotides, the CDR3 is TGTGCCAGCACCCAACAGGGGCAGTGGGGCAAACTGTTTTTT.

V gene TRBV21-1 combines with J gene TRBJ1-5. TRBV21-1 is marked as a pseudogene. The CDR3 covers 14 residues. The CDR3 region is CARRGLYSNQPQHF. The CDR3 DNA is TGTGCCAGGAGGGGCTTGTATAGCAATCAGCCCCAGCATTTT.

The V and J genes are TRBV10-1 and TRBJ1-4; 10 bases are shared with TRBD1. This CDR3 contains 15 residues. In germline, CDR1 is WNHNN, CDR2 SYGVQD (reference sequence). The trim removed 4 bases at V and 6 bases at J, leaving 5 bases unmatched. CDR3 sequence: CASSGSGTGDEKLFF. CDR3 DNA: TGCGCCAGCAGTGGTTCCGGGACAGGGGATGAAAAACTGTTTTTT.